This T cell receptor beta chain was identified in a study of cytomegalovirus exposure and HLA in healthy donors. Points from the study as a whole: The study had only CMV serostatus as immune exposure information.

In the PCR, 60 Vbeta and 13 Jbeta primers were used. Measured with immunoSEQ multiplex PCR; TCRdb has only the in-frame clones, and not every one. The table includes under 250,000 clones, around 83% detected once. The V segment lost 6 bases and the J segment 4 bases; nucleotides outside the gene matches: 6. This CDR3 region has 14 residues. Germline CDR1 and CDR2: SNHLY and FYNNEI. As for this clone: What it binds is not known.

This TCR derives from a woman aged 45-65 years in good health and CMV-seropositive. The sample taken for sequencing was PBMCs. This chain links TRBV2 with TRBJ1-5, with TRBD1 matching 7 bases. The DNA of the CDR3 is TGTGCCAGCAGCCGAGAGACAGGGAATCAGCCCCAGCATTTT. It translates to CASSRETGNQPQHF. The full variable domain, in which reference TRBV2 and TRBJ1-5 provide the parts outside the CDR3, is EPEVTQTPSHQVTQMGQEVILRCVPISNHLYFYWYRQILGQKVEFLVSFYNNEISEKSEIFDDQFSVERPDGSNFTLKIRSTKLEDSAMYFCASSRETGNQPQHFGDGTRLSIL.